A single sample is the source of the 11 T cell receptor beta chains below, sequenced in a study of low-dose radiotherapy and immunotherapy resistance in tumors. Time point indicated: before trial treatment. First-strand cDNA used TRAV- and TRBV-specific primers, covering alpha and beta chains. PCR amplification of the TCRs was performed with Phusion for 15 to 25 PCR cycles, and it relied on a constant-region primer together with a V-primer adapter. TCRdb recomputed calls from the reads with MiXCR, one row per CDR3 protein. This sample yields more than 45,000 distinct CDR3 sequences, of which approximately 25% are seen a single time; around 5.7% belongs to the top ten. The source was PBMCs, collected before treatment. The receptors shown here come from a male donor with prostate cancer.

Relative to its sample, this clonotype is medium-sized. V usage is TRBV28 and J usage is TRBJ2-2, with TRBD2 identical over 7 bases. With V trimmed by 7 bases and J by 1 base, 6 bases remained unmatched. The CDR3 spans 15 residues. Germline assignment: CDR1 MDHEN and CDR2 SYDVKM. The CDR3 is CASNLKRGNTGELFF. The DNA for the CDR3 is TGTGCCAGCAACCTTAAGCGGGGGAACACCGGGGAGCTGTTTTTT. Drawing the rest from reference TRBV28 and TRBJ2-2, the complete variable domain is DVKVTQSSRYLVKRTGEKVFLECVQDMDHENMFWYRQDPGLGLRLIYFSYDVKMKEKGDIPEGYSVSREKKERFSLILESASTNQTSMYLCASNLKRGNTGELFFGEGSRLTVL.

This clonotype was seen ten or more times. J is TRBJ2-7 and V is TRBV12-3 or TRBV12-4; D perhaps matches TRBD2 (6 bases). The CDR3 is 22 amino acids. Deletions cut 4 bases from V and 5 bases from J, with 39 bases between. The DNA of the CDR3 is TGTGCCAGCAGTTCCTCCTATTCTCGGGGTATGATAGGCCGGGGGAAAGGGAACGAGCAGTACTTC. It is translated as CASSSSYSRGMIGRGKGNEQYF.

This clonotype has more than one count but fewer than ten. The rearrangement joins TRBV29-1 to TRBJ2-7, with D possibly TRBD2 on 6 matching bases. Per germline, CDR1 SQVTM and CDR2 ANQGSEA. Trimming stripped 0 bases from V and 5 bases from J, with 14 bases between. The CDR3 sequence is 14 residues long. The DNA for the CDR3 is TGCAGCGTTGAAGATCACGGCCCGGGGGACGAGCAGTACTTC. This gives the protein CSVEDHGPGDEQYF.

At least ten counts were recorded for this clonotype. The gene calls are TRBV7-9 and TRBJ1-1; TRBD1 might be the D (5 bases). V was shortened by 5 bases and J by 1 base, with 11 bases between the two germline ends. Germline V lookup: CDR1 SEHNR, CDR2 FQNEAQ (reference sequence). The CDR3 covers 14 residues. Here the CDR3 DNA reads TGTGCCAGCAGCACACGCACAGGGAACACTGAAGCTTTCTTT. Residues: CASSTRTGNTEAFF. Variable domain in full (rest from reference TRBV7-9 and TRBJ1-1): DTGVSQNPRHKITKRGQNVTFRCDPISEHNRLYWYRQTLGQGPEFLTYFQNEAQLEKSRLLSDRFSAERPKGSFSTLEIQRTEQGDSAMYLCASSTRTGNTEAFFGQGTRLTVV.

Details on this clonotype: Given a far larger clone just one base away, this is likely a sequencing read error. This chain links TRBV7-3 with TRBJ2-7; D may be TRBD1 (6 bases). The CDR3 length is 14 residues. Germline V gene data show CDR1 as SGHTA and CDR2 as FQGTGA. The DNA of the CDR3 is TGTGCCAGCAGCCCTCCCCAGGGGAACTACGAGCAGAACTTC. This encodes CASSPPQGNYEQNF.

This clonotype was found many times. The chain carries TRBV18 and TRBJ2-1, with D possibly being TRBD1 (6 bases). V was shortened by 2 bases and J by 7 bases, with 18 bases between the two germline ends. The germline CDR1 and CDR2 sequences are KGHSH and LQKENI. The CDR3 consists of 16 residues. The CDR3 coding sequence is TGTGCCAGCTCACCAATGATGGCAGGGGCCGGGAATGAGCAGTTCTTC. Protein sequence: CASSPMMAGAGNEQFF.

The chain has TRBV13 and TRBJ1-1; no firm D call. Germline V gene lookup returns CDR1 PRHDT and CDR2 FYEKMQ (reference sequence). The CDR3 has 15 residues. Trimming took off 6 bases at V and 2 bases at J, with 16 bases between the two ends. Here the CDR3 DNA reads TGTGCCAGCAGTTCCGTGGGCGGAGTTAACACTGAAGCTTTCTTT. Translating it yields CASSSVGGVNTEAFF.

The V call is TRBV5-1, the J call TRBJ1-1; D possibly corresponds to TRBD1 (5 bases). Trimming took 4 bases from V and 4 from J, leaving 14 bases between them. Germline-derived CDR1 and CDR2 are SGHRS and YFSETQ. CDR3 length: 14 residues. The DNA for the CDR3 is TGCGCCAGCAGCACGGCGACAGTAACCACTGAAGCTTTCTTT. Its translation: CASSTATVTTEAFF.

The chain is built from TRBV28 and TRBJ2-5; no firm D call. The CDR3 has 10 residues. Trimming left V 7 bases short and J 2 bases short, with 2 bases between. Germline-derived CDR1 and CDR2 are MDHEN and SYDVKM. The DNA for the CDR3 is TGTGCCAGCATTCAAGAGACCCAGTACTTC. Protein: CASIQETQYF.

This clonotype has a count of ten or more. This chain connects TRBV20-1 to TRBJ2-5; D not resolved. Germline-derived CDR1 and CDR2 are DFQATT and SNEGSKA (reference sequence). The V gene lost 2 bases and the J gene lost 3 bases, with 4 bases spanning the gap. The CDR3 loop spans 11 amino acids. The CDR3 DNA reads TGCAGTGCTAGAAAGAAAGAGACCCAGTACTTC. The encoded protein is CSARKKETQYF.

This clonotype appeared once. A read error is likely here: a far larger clone is one base away. The gene calls are TRBV6-2 or TRBV6-3 and TRBJ2-5; tentatively, D is TRBD1 (7 bases). This CDR3 contains 15 residues. V was shortened by 5 bases and J by 11 bases, with 24 bases between the two germline ends. Germline CDR1 is MNHEY and CDR2 is SVGEGT. The CDR3 DNA is TGTGCCAGCAGTGAGGAGGGACAGTTTAAACGAAAGCAGTACTTC. Encoded protein: CASSEEGQFKRKQYF.